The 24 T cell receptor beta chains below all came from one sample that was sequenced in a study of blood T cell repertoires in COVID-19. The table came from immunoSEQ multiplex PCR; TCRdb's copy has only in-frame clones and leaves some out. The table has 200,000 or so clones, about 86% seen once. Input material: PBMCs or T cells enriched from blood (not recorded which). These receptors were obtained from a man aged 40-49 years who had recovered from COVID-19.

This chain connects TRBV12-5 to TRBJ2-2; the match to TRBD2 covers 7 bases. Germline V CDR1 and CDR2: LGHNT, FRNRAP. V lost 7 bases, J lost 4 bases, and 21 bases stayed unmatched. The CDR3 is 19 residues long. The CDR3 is CASALARGGLLISTGELFF. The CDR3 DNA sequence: TGTGCTAGTGCCTTAGCGAGGGGAGGGTTATTGATATCCACCGGGGAGCTGTTTTTT.

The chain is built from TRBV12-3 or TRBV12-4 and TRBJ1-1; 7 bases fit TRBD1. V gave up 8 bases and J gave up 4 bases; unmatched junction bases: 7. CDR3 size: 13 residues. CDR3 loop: CASGNRGFTEAFF. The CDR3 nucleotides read TGTGCCAGCGGCAACAGGGGATTCACTGAAGCTTTCTTT.

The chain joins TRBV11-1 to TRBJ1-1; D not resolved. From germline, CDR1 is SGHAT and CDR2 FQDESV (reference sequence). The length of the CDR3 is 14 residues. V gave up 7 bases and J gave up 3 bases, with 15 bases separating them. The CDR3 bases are TGTGCCAGCACCTCAAACCGGGGTGACACTGAAGCTTTCTTT. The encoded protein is CASTSNRGDTEAFF. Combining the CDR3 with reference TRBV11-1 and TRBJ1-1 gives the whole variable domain EAEVAQSPRYKITEKSQAVAFWCDPISGHATLYWYRQILGQGPELLVQFQDESVVDDSQLPKDRFSAERLKGVDSTLKIQPAELGDSAMYLCASTSNRGDTEAFFGQGTRLTVV.

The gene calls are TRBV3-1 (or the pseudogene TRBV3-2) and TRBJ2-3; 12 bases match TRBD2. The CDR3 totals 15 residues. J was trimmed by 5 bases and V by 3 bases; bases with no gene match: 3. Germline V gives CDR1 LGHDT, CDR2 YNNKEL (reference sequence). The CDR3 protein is CASSQLAGGQDTQYF. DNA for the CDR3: TGTGCCAGCAGCCAGCTAGCGGGGGGGCAAGATACGCAGTATTTT.

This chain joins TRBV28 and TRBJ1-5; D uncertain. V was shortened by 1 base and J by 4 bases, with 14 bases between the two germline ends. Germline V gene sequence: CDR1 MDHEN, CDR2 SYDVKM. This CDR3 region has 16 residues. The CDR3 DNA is TGTGCCAGCAGTTTATTCGCATCTCCCAGAAATCAGCCCCAGCATTTT. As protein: CASSLFASPRNQPQHF.

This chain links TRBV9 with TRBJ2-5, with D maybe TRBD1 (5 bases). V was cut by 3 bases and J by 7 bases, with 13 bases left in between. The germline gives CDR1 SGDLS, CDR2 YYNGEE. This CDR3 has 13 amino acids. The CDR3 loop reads CASSADNRGTQYF. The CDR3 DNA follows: TGTGCCAGCAGCGCGGACAACCGAGGGACCCAGTACTTC.

The CDR3 region has the DNA TGCAGCGTTGACGAGGGAAAAGGTTCACCCCTCCACTTT. It codes for CSVDEGKGSPLHF. This chain links TRBV29-1 with TRBJ1-6; D is unclear. The germline CDR1 and CDR2 sequences are SQVTM and ANQGSEA. There are 13 residues in the CDR3. The ends were cut back, 3 bases at V and 9 bases at J, with 12 bases in the middle.

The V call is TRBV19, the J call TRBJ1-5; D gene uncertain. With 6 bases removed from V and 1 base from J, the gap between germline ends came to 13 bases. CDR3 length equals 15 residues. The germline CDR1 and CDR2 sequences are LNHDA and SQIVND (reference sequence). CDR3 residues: CASSLQSKSNQPQHF. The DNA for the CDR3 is TGTGCCAGTAGCCTACAGTCGAAAAGCAATCAGCCCCAGCATTTT.

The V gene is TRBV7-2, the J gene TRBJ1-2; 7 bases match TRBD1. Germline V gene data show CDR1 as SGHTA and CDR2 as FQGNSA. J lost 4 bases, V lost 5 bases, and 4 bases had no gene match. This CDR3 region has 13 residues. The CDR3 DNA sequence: TGTGCCAGCAGCGCCGGACAGGCCTATGGCTACACCTTC. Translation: CASSAGQAYGYTF.

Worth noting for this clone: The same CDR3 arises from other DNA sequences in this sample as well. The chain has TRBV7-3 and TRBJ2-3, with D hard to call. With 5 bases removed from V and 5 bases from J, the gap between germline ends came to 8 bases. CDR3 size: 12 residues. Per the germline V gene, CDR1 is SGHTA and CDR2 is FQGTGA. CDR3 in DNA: TGTGCCAGCAGCCCTAATGGAGATACGCAGTATTTT. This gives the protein CASSPNGDTQYF.

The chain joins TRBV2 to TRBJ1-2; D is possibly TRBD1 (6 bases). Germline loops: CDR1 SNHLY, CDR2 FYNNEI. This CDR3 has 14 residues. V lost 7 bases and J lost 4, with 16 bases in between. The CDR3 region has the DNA TGTGCCAGCATTTCGGACAGAGGCTTCTATGGCTACACCTTC. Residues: CASISDRGFYGYTF.

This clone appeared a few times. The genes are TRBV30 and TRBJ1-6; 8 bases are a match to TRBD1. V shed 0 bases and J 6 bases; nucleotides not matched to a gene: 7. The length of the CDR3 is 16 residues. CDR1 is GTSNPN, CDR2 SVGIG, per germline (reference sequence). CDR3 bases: TGTGCCTGGAGTGTACTCGGGACAGGTCGTAATTCACCCCTCCACTTT. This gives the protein CAWSVLGTGRNSPLHF.

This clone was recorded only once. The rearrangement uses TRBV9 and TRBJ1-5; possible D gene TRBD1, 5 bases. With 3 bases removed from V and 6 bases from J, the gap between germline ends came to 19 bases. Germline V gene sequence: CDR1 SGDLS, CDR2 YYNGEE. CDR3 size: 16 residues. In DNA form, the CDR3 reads TGTGCCAGCAGCGAACAACACAGGAAAAGGGGTCAGCCCCAGCATTTT. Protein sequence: CASSEQHRKRGQPQHF.

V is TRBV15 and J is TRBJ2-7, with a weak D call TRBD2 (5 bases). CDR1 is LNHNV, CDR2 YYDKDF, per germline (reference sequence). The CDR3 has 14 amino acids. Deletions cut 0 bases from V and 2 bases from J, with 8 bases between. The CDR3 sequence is CATSRDYGAYEQYF. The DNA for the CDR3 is TGTGCCACCAGCAGAGATTACGGGGCCTACGAGCAGTACTTC.

CDR3 in DNA: TGCGCCAGCAGCTTGGCACACAGAGACGAGCAGTTCTTC. Amino acids: CASSLAHRDEQFF. The rearrangement links TRBV5-1 to TRBJ2-1; D is uncertain. This CDR3 has 13 amino acids. Trimming removed 0 bases at V and 10 bases at J, with 11 bases between. Germline loops: CDR1 SGHRS, CDR2 YFSETQ. Complete variable domain (other parts from reference TRBV5-1 and TRBJ2-1): KAGVTQTPRYLIKTRGQQVTLSCSPISGHRSVSWYQQTPGQGLQFLFEYFSETQRNKGNFPGRFSGRQFSNSRSEMNVSTLELGDSALYLCASSLAHRDEQFFGPGTRLTVL.

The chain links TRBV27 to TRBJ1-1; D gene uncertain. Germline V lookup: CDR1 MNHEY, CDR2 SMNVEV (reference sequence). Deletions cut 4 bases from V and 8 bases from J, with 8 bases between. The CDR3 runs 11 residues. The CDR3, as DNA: TGTGCCAGCAGTTCTAGATCCGAAGCTTTCTTT. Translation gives CASSSRSEAFF.

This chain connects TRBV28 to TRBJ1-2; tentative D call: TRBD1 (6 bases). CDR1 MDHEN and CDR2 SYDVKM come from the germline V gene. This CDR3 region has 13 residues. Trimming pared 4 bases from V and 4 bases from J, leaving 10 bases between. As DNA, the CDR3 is TGTGCCAGCAGTTACGGACAGTCCTATGGCTACACCTTC. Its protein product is CASSYGQSYGYTF.

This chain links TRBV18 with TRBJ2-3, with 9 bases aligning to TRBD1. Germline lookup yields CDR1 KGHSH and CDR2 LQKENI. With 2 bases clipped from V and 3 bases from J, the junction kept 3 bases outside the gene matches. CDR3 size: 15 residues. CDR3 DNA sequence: TGTGCCAGCTCACCAAGGGACAGGGTTACAGATACGCAGTATTTT. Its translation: CASSPRDRVTDTQYF.

The CDR3 spells CASSAGGSAYEQYF. As DNA, the CDR3 is TGTGCCAGCAGCGCCGGGGGGAGCGCCTACGAGCAGTACTTC. This chain joins TRBV7-2 and TRBJ2-7; 7 bases are shared with TRBD2. Germline loops: CDR1 SGHTA, CDR2 FQGNSA. The CDR3 spans 14 residues. V lost 5 bases to trimming and J lost 2 bases; unmatched junction nucleotides: 6.

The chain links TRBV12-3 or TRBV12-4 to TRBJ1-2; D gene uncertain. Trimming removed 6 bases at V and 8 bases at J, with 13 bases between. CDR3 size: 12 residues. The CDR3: CASSPGGYGYTF. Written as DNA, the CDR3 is TGTGCCAGCAGCCCGGGAGGGTACGGCTACACCTTC.

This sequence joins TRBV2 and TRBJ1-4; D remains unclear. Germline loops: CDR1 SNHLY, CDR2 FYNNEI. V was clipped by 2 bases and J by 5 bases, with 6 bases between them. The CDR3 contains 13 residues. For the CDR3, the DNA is TGTGCCAGCAGTGAACAGCGAAATGAAAAACTGTTTTTT. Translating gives CASSEQRNEKLFF.

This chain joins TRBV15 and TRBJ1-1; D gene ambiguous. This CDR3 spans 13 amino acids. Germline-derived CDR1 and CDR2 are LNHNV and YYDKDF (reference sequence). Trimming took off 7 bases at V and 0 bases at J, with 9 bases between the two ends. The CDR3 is CATTSGMNTEAFF. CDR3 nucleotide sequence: TGTGCCACCACCTCCGGGATGAACACTGAAGCTTTCTTT.

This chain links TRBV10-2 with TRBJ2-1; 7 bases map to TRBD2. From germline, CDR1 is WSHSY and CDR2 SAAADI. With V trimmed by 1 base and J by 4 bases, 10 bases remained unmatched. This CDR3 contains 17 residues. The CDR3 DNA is TGCGCCAGCAGTGAGTTGGCTAGCGGAGGGAAGTACAATGAGCAGTTCTTC. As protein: CASSELASGGKYNEQFF.

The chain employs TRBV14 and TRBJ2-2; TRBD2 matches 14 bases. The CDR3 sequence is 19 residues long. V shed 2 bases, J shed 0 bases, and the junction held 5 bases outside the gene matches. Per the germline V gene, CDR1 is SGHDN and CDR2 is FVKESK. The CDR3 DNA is TGTGCCAGCAGCCAAAATTGGGGACTAGCGGGAGCGAACACCGGGGAGCTGTTTTTT. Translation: CASSQNWGLAGANTGELFF.